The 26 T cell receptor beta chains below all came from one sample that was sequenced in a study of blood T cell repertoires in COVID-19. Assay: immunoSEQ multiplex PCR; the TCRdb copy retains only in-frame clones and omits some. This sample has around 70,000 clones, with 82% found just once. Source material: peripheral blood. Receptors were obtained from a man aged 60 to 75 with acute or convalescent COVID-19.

CDR3 in amino acids: CAWRADRGVTPLHF. The CDR3 DNA reads TGTGCCTGGAGGGCCGACAGGGGTGTAACACCCCTCCACTTT. This chain connects TRBV30 to TRBJ1-6; 8 nucleotides align to TRBD1. Germline CDR1 and CDR2: GTSNPN and SVGIG (reference sequence). V shed 3 bases, J shed 11 bases, and the junction held 9 bases outside the gene matches. This CDR3 is 14 amino acids long.

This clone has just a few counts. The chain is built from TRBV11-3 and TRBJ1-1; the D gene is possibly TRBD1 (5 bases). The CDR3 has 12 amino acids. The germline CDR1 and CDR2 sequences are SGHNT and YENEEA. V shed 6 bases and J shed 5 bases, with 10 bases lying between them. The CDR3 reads CASRGGKTEAFF. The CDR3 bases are TGTGCCAGCAGGGGGGGAAAAACTGAAGCTTTCTTT.

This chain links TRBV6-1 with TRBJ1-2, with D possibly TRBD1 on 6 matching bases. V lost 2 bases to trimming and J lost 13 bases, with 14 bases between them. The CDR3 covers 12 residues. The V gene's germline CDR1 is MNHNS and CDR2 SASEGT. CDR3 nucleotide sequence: TGTGCCAGCAGTGAACAGACAGGCAGATCCACCTTC. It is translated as CASSEQTGRSTF.

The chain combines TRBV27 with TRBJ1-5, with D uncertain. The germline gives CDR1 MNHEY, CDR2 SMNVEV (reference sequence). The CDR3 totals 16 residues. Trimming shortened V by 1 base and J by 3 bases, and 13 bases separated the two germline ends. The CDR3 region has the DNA TGTGCCAGCAGTTTATACCCGGACGGGAACAATCAGCCCCAGCATTTT. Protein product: CASSLYPDGNNQPQHF.

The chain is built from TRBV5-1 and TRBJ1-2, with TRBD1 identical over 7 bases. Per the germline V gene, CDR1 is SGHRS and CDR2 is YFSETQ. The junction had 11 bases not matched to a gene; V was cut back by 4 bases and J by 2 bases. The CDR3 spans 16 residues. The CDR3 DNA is TGCGCCAGCAGCCCGGGACCCCGACAGGGAAACTATGGCTACACCTTC. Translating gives CASSPGPRQGNYGYTF.

The DNA of the CDR3 is TGTGCCAGCAGCTTAAGGCAGGGGGCAAGTCAGCCCCAGCATTTT. Residues: CASSLRQGASQPQHF. V and J are TRBV7-2 and TRBJ1-5; 8 bases align to TRBD1. After removal of 2 bases from V and 6 bases from J, the junction contained 6 bases not matched to a gene. Germline V gives CDR1 SGHTA, CDR2 FQGNSA. The CDR3 extends over 15 amino acids.

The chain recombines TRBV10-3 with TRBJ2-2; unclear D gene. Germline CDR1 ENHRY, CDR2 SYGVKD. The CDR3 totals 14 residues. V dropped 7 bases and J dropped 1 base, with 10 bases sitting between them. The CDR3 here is CAIKPTGNTGELFF. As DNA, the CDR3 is TGTGCCATCAAACCGACGGGGAACACCGGGGAGCTGTTTTTT.

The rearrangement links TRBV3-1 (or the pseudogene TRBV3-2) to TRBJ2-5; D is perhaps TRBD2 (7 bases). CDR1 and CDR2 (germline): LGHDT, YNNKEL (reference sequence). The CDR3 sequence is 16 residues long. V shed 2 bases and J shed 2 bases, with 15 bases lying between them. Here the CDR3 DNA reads TGTGCCAGCAGCCAAACCGGCGGGGGCCGGCAAGAGACCCAGTACTTC. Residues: CASSQTGGGRQETQYF.

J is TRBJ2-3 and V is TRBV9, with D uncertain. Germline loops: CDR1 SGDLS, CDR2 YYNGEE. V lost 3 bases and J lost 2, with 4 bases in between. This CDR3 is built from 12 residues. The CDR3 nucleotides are TGTGCCAGCAGCGGGCTCACAGATACGCAGTATTTT. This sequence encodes CASSGLTDTQYF. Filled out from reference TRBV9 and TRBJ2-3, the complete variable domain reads DSGVTQTPKHLITATGQRVTLRCSPRSGDLSVYWYQQSLDQGLQFLIQYYNGEERAKGNILERFSAQQFPDLHSELNLSSLELGDSALYFCASSGLTDTQYFGPGTRLTVL.

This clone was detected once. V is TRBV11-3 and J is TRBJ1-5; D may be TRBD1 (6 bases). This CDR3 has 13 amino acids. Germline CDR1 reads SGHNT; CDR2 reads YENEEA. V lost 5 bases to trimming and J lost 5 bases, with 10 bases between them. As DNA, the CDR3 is TGTGCCAGCAGCCTCAACAGGGATCAGCCCCAGCATTTT. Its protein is CASSLNRDQPQHF.

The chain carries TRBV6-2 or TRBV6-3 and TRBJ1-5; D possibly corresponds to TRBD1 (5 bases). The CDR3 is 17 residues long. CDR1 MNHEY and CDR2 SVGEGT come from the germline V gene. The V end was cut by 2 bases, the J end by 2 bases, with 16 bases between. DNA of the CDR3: TGTGCCAGCAGTTACGAGCGGGGGGGGGATGGCAATCAGCCCCAGCATTTT. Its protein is CASSYERGGDGNQPQHF.

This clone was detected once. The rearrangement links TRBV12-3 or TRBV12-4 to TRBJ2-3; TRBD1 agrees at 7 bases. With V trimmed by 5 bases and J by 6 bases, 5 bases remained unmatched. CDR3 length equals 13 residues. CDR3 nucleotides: TGTGCCAGCAGTGGACAGGCTGCGGATACGCAGTATTTT. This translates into CASSGQAADTQYF.

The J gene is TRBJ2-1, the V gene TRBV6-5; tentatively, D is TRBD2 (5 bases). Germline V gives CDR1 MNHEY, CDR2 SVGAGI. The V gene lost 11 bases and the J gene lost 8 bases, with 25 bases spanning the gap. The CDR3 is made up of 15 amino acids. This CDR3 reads CASKRQAVGLDEQFF. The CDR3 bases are TGTGCCTCAAAGCGGCAGGCGGTAGGGCTGGATGAGCAGTTCTTC.

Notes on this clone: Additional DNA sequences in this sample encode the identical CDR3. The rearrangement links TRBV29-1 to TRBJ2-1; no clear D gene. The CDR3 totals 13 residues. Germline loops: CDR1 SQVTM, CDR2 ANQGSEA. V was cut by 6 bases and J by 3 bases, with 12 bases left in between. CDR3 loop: CSVERGGYNEQFF. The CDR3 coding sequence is TGCAGCGTCGAACGAGGTGGCTACAATGAGCAGTTCTTC.

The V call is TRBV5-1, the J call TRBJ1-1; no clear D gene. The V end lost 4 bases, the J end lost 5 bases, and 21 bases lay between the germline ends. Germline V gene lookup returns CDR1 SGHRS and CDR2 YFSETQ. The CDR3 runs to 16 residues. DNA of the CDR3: TGCGCCAGCAGCCCGTCTGCAAGGGTACCGGGAACTGAAGCTTTCTTT. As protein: CASSPSARVPGTEAFF.

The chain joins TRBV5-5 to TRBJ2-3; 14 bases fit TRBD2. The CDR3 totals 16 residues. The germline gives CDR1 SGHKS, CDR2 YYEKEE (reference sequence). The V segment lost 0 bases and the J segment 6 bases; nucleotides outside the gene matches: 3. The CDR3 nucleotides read TGTGCCAGCAGCTTGGAGGGGACTAGCGGGGGCGATACGCAGTATTTT. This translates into CASSLEGTSGGDTQYF.

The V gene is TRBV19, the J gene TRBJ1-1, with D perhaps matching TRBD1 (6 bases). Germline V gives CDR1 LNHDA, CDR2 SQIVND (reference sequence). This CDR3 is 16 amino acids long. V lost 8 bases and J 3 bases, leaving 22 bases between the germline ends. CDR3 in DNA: TGTGCCAGTCGGGGGGGGGCTCCAGGGCCGGACACTGAAGCTTTCTTT. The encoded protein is CASRGGAPGPDTEAFF.

In DNA form, the CDR3 reads TGTGCCAGCAGCTTGATCTCCGGACAGGGCACCTACGAGCAGTACTTC. This codes for CASSLISGQGTYEQYF. The V call is TRBV5-5, the J call TRBJ2-7; 8 nucleotides agree with TRBD1. The V segment lost 1 base and the J segment 2 bases; nucleotides outside the gene matches: 8. Germline V gene sequence: CDR1 SGHKS, CDR2 YYEKEE (reference sequence). The CDR3 runs to 16 residues.

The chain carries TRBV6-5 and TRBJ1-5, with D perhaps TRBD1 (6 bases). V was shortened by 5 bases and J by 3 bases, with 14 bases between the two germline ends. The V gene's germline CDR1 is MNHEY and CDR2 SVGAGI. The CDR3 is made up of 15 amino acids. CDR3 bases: TGTGCCAGCAGTAAGTCCGGGACACACAATCAGCCCCAGCATTTT. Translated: CASSKSGTHNQPQHF.

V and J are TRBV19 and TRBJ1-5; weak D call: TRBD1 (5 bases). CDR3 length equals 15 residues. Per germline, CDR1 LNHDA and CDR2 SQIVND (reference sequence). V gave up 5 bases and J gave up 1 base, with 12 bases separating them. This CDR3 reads CASSGREKSNQPQHF. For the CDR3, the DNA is TGTGCCAGTAGTGGCAGGGAAAAAAGCAATCAGCCCCAGCATTTT.

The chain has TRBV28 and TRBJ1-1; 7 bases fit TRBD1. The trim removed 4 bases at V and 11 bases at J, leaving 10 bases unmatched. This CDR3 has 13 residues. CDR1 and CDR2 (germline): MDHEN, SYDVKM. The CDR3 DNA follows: TGTGCCAGCAGTTCACAGGGGATCTTTGTGGCTTTCTTT. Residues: CASSSQGIFVAFF.

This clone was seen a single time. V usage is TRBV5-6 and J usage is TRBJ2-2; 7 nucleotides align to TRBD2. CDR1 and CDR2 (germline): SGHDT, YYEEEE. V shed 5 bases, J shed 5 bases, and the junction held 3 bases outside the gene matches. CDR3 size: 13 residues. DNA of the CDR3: TGTGCCAGCAGGAACGGGAGGACCGGGGAGCTGTTTTTT. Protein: CASRNGRTGELFF.

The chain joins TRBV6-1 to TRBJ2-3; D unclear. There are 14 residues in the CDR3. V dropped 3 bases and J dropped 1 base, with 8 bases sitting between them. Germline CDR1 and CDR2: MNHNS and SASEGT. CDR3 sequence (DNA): TGTGCCAGCAGTGAGAGTCGAGGCACAGATACGCAGTATTTT. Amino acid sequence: CASSESRGTDTQYF.

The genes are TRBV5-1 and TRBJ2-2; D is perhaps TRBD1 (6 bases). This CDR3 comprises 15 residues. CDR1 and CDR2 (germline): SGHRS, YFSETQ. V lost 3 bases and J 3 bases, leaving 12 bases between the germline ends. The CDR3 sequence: CASSSRDMHTGELFF. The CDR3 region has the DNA TGCGCCAGCAGCTCCCGGGACATGCACACCGGGGAGCTGTTTTTT.

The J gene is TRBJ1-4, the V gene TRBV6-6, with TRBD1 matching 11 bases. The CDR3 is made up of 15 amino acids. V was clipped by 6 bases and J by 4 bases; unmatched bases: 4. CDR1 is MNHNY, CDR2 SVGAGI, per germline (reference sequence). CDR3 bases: TGTGCCAGCAGGGACAGGGGGCTTGTTAATGAAAAACTGTTTTTT. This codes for CASRDRGLVNEKLFF.

The CDR3 loop reads CASTGQGWSPLHF. The CDR3 DNA reads as TGCGCCAGCACGGGGCAGGGGTGGTCACCCCTCCACTTT. The chain is built from TRBV10-2 and TRBJ1-6; tentatively, D is TRBD1 (6 bases). The CDR3 contains 13 residues. V gave up 7 bases and J gave up 10 bases, with 14 bases separating them. Germline CDR1 is WSHSY and CDR2 is SAAADI.